One sample yielded the 7 T cell receptor beta chains listed below, sequenced in a study of blood T cell repertoires in COVID-19. Produced via immunoSEQ multiplex PCR; TCRdb's table is partial and in-frame only. The table includes approximately 360,000 clones, around 90% detected once. The sequencing input was peripheral blood. Receptors were obtained from a man between 18 and 35 years old with active or convalescent COVID-19.

The chain combines TRBV9 with TRBJ2-3, with 11 bases that match TRBD2. CDR1 SGDLS and CDR2 YYNGEE come from the germline V gene. The CDR3 sequence is 16 residues long. The V gene end was trimmed by 4 bases and the J gene end by 8 bases; junction bases not matched to a gene: 12. CDR3 in amino acids: CASSTRTSGGPSTQYF. The CDR3 DNA reads as TGTGCCAGCAGCACTCGAACTAGCGGGGGCCCTTCTACGCAGTATTTT.

This rearrangement joins TRBV6-5 to TRBJ2-1; the D gene is possibly TRBD1 (5 bases). CDR1 and CDR2 (germline): MNHEY, SVGAGI. This CDR3 spans 16 amino acids. The V end lost 2 bases, the J end lost 7 bases, and 18 bases lay between the germline ends. The DNA of the CDR3 is TGTGCCAGCAGTTACGTACCAGGGTTTTTCGGGAATGAGCAGTTCTTC. The encoded protein is CASSYVPGFFGNEQFF.

V and J are TRBV25-1 and TRBJ1-6; D gene unclear. The CDR3 runs to 15 residues. V was clipped by 3 bases and J by 7 bases, with 13 bases between them. Germline CDR1 and CDR2: MGHDK and SYGVNS. In DNA form, the CDR3 reads TGTGCCAGCAGTGATCATGGGCCCCACAATTCACCCCTCCACTTT. It codes for CASSDHGPHNSPLHF.

A word on this clone: A read error may account for a junction end that differs from germline. CDR3 bases: TGTGCCAGCAGTCTACTAGCGGGCTCCATTTTCTTC. Its translation is CASSLLAGSIFF. This chain joins TRBV12-3 or TRBV12-4 and TRBJ2-7; the match to TRBD2 covers 9 bases. The CDR3 is made up of 12 amino acids.

The V call is TRBV6-2 or TRBV6-3, the J call TRBJ2-7; possible D gene TRBD2, 6 bases. The CDR3 loop spans 13 amino acids. The germline V and J ends were trimmed by 2 bases and 2 bases, with 7 bases remaining between them. Germline assignment: CDR1 MNHEY and CDR2 SVGEGT. The CDR3 protein is CASSYASAYEQYF. Written as DNA, the CDR3 is TGTGCCAGCAGTTACGCTAGCGCCTACGAGCAGTACTTC.

CDR3 nucleotides: TGCGCCAGCAGCTTGGAAGGCAGGGGCGGTTCACCCCTCCACTTT. Amino acids: CASSLEGRGGSPLHF. The chain couples TRBV5-1 to TRBJ1-6; maybe TRBD1 (6 bases). CDR1 and CDR2 from the germline V gene are SGHRS and YFSETQ. The CDR3 covers 15 residues. Trimming stripped 0 bases from V and 9 bases from J, with 13 bases between. Based on the CDR3 plus reference TRBV5-1 and TRBJ1-6, the full variable domain is KAGVTQTPRYLIKTRGQQVTLSCSPISGHRSVSWYQQTPGQGLQFLFEYFSETQRNKGNFPGRFSGRQFSNSRSEMNVSTLELGDSALYLCASSLEGRGGSPLHFGNGTRLTVT.

This chain links TRBV28 with TRBJ1-1, with D perhaps TRBD1 (5 bases). The CDR3 has 16 amino acids. Looked up from germline, CDR1 is MDHEN and CDR2 is SYDVKM. V was trimmed by 5 bases and J by 0 bases, leaving 16 bases between them. DNA for the CDR3: TGTGCCAGCAGTCCGCTTGGGCAGGGCATGAACACTGAAGCTTTCTTT. This sequence encodes CASSPLGQGMNTEAFF.